Below are 21 T cell receptor beta chains sequenced from a single sample in a study of T cells in Graves' hyperthyroidism and ophthalmopathy (dated by TCRdb to the late 2010s). Libraries were made using multiplex PCR. Instrument used: Illumina HiSeq 2000. The TCR beta CDR3 regions were amplified from RNA transcripts. The first round of RT-PCR for the TCR CDR3 was performed with the HTBI primer set and the Qiagen OneStep RT-PCR kit. TCRdb passed the public sequencing reads through fastp at Q25 and MiXCR, retaining productive beta sequences. Merged by CDR3 protein, the rows form single entries marked with the most common genes and DNA. This sample gives about 360,000 distinct CDR3 sequences in total; roughly 25% of them show up just once. Clones ranked in the top ten supply about 70% of the sample. Sequences were obtained from blood. These receptors were collected from a man in his forties or fifties with Graves' hyperthyroidism.

This clonotype occurred a few times. This chain joins TRBV28 and TRBJ1-5; D unclear. Deletions cut 6 bases from V and 0 bases from J, with 15 bases between. This CDR3 comprises 16 residues. Germline V lookup: CDR1 MDHEN, CDR2 SYDVKM. CDR3 sequence reads: CASSPPSSYSNQPQHF. The CDR3 DNA is TGTGCCAGCAGCCCACCTTCGAGTTATAGCAATCAGCCCCAGCATTTT. Full variable domain (missing parts from reference TRBV28 and TRBJ1-5): DVKVTQSSRYLVKRTGEKVFLECVQDMDHENMFWYRQDPGLGLRLIYFSYDVKMKEKGDIPEGYSVSREKKERFSLILESASTNQTSMYLCASSPPSSYSNQPQHFGDGTRLSIL.

The chain couples TRBV20-1 to TRBJ2-5; 10 bases fit TRBD2. This CDR3 spans 16 amino acids. Unmatched junction bases numbered 14, after V lost 6 bases and J lost 4 bases. The germline V gene encodes CDR1 DFQATT and CDR2 SNEGSKA (reference sequence). The CDR3 DNA reads as TGCAGTGCCTCGGAAGGAGCGGGAGGGCGAGGAGAGACCCAGTACTTC. The encoded protein is CSASEGAGGRGETQYF.

This clonotype was recorded a few times. The chain employs TRBV24-1 and TRBJ2-7; D is perhaps TRBD1 (6 bases). The V gene's germline CDR1 is KGHDR and CDR2 SFDVKD. Trimming took 3 bases from V and 5 from J, leaving 7 bases between them. The CDR3 extends over 12 amino acids. Here the CDR3 DNA reads TGTGCCACCAGTGATCCAGGGGACGAGCAGTACTTC. Translation gives CATSDPGDEQYF.

In its sample, this clonotype was seen many times. The CDR3 DNA follows: TGTGCCAGCAGTCCCGGGACAGGGGGCTATGGCAATCAGCCCCAGCATTTT. Its protein is CASSPGTGGYGNQPQHF. V is TRBV2 and J is TRBJ1-5, with TRBD1 matching 12 bases. Per germline, CDR1 SNHLY and CDR2 FYNNEI. The CDR3 sequence is 17 residues long. J gave up 2 bases and V 5 bases, and 7 bases lay outside the gene matches.

This clonotype came up a few times. The rearrangement links TRBV27 to TRBJ1-6; D perhaps matches TRBD1 (6 bases). Germline V gives CDR1 MNHEY, CDR2 SMNVEV (reference sequence). The CDR3 consists of 17 residues. The V gene lost 4 bases and the J gene lost 3 bases, with 16 bases spanning the gap. In DNA form, the CDR3 reads TGTGCCAGCAGTTCCCCCCCTGGGACAAACTATAATTCACCCCTCCACTTT. This sequence encodes CASSSPPGTNYNSPLHF.

The genes are TRBV7-8 and TRBJ1-1; D not resolved. Per the germline V gene, CDR1 is SGHVS and CDR2 is FQNEAQ. V was shortened by 4 bases and J by 1 base, with 7 bases between the two germline ends. This CDR3 has 13 residues. The CDR3 DNA reads as TGTGCCAGCAGCTCCCCGTCGAACACTGAAGCTTTCTTT. It is translated as CASSSPSNTEAFF.

This rearrangement joins TRBV6-1 to TRBJ2-5; D unclear. The CDR3 has 16 amino acids. V was trimmed by 6 bases and J by 2 bases, leaving 19 bases between them. CDR1 and CDR2 from the germline V gene are MNHNS and SASEGT. The chain's CDR3 is CASSPGLRVTQETQYF. In DNA form, the CDR3 reads TGTGCCAGCAGCCCTGGGTTGAGAGTTACACAAGAGACCCAGTACTTC.

This clonotype has a handful of counts. The chain combines TRBV11-2 with TRBJ2-3, with D unresolved. Germline CDR1 SGHAT, CDR2 FQNNGV. The CDR3 length is 17 residues. V was pared by 6 bases and J by 2 bases, with 21 bases between. This CDR3 reads CASSPYDLSMDTDTQYF. As DNA, the CDR3 is TGTGCCAGCAGTCCGTATGACTTATCGATGGACACAGATACGCAGTATTTT.

This clonotype was seen a few times. The rearrangement uses TRBV6-1 and TRBJ2-5; TRBD2 matches at 12 bases. There are 18 residues in the CDR3. V shed 2 bases and J 2 bases; nucleotides not matched to a gene: 9. The germline V gene has CDR1 MNHNS and CDR2 SASEGT. CDR3 in DNA: TGTGCCAGCAGTGAACTGGCTAGCGGGAGGGCCGGACAAGAGACCCAGTACTTC. This sequence encodes CASSELASGRAGQETQYF.

J is TRBJ2-1 and V is TRBV24-1; D is perhaps TRBD1 (6 bases). The V gene lost 3 bases and the J gene lost 5 bases, with 13 bases spanning the gap. The CDR3 length is 15 residues. Germline CDR1 is KGHDR and CDR2 is SFDVKD. The CDR3 loop is CATSDRRDTNNEQFF. CDR3 in DNA: TGTGCCACCAGTGATCGTCGGGACACGAACAATGAGCAGTTCTTC.

There are a few counts of this clonotype. The rearrangement links TRBV20-1 to TRBJ1-2; 10 positions match TRBD1. The V and J ends lost 6 bases and 6 bases, in that order; junction bases with no gene match: 7. The germline V gene encodes CDR1 DFQATT and CDR2 SNEGSKA (reference sequence). This CDR3 has 13 amino acids. CDR3 coding DNA: TGCAGTGCGAGGACGACAGGGGGCCATGGCTACACCTTC. Protein product: CSARTTGGHGYTF.

This clonotype was counted many times. The chain combines TRBV28 with TRBJ1-4, with D unclear. Germline CDR1 reads MDHEN; CDR2 reads SYDVKM. The CDR3 covers 10 residues. V was trimmed by 6 bases and J by 8 bases, leaving 4 bases between them. CDR3 sequence: CASRAEKLFF. The CDR3 bases are TGTGCCAGCAGGGCGGAAAAACTGTTTTTT.

This clonotype was counted at least ten times. The chain is built from TRBV28 and TRBJ1-1, with 9 bases aligning to TRBD1. Germline assignment: CDR1 MDHEN and CDR2 SYDVKM. The length of the CDR3 is 15 residues. Trimming cost V 5 bases and J 1 base; bases outside gene matches: 5. The CDR3 DNA follows: TGTGCCAGCAGTAGGCACAGGGGGCAGAACACTGAAGCTTTCTTT. Protein product: CASSRHRGQNTEAFF.

The chain joins TRBV20-1 to TRBJ2-2; TRBD2 agrees at 8 bases. This CDR3 contains 16 residues. Germline assignment: CDR1 DFQATT and CDR2 SNEGSKA (reference sequence). V was pared by 3 bases and J by 3 bases, with 9 bases of the junction left unmatched. The CDR3 sequence: CSAREGAGGYTGELFF. The CDR3 DNA reads TGCAGTGCTAGGGAAGGGGCGGGAGGTTACACCGGGGAGCTGTTTTTT.

A few counts support this clonotype. The chain uses TRBV27 and TRBJ2-7; a possible D gene is TRBD1 (5 bases). This CDR3 is 14 amino acids long. Trimming removed 1 base from V and 5 bases from J, with 12 bases in between. In germline, CDR1 is MNHEY, CDR2 SMNVEV (reference sequence). The CDR3 DNA reads as TGTGCCAGCAGTTTATTGGGCAGGGTTCACGAGCAGTACTTC. Its translation: CASSLLGRVHEQYF.

V gene TRBV6-6 combines with J gene TRBJ2-7; TRBD1 matches 7 bases. Unmatched junction bases numbered 6, after V lost 2 bases and J lost 5 bases. This CDR3 has 14 residues. Germline assignment: CDR1 MNHNY and CDR2 SVGAGI (reference sequence). In DNA form, the CDR3 reads TGTGCCAGCAGTTACGACAGGGCGTATAACGAGCAGTACTTC. Its protein is CASSYDRAYNEQYF.

A single count supports this clonotype. The V call is TRBV7-2, the J call TRBJ1-2; no clear D gene. The germline V gene has CDR1 SGHTA and CDR2 FQGNSA. The CDR3 spans 13 residues. The V and J ends lost 5 bases and 9 bases respectively, with 16 bases between them. This chain's CDR3 is CASSHAGPGSYTF. The CDR3 DNA is TGTGCCAGCAGCCATGCTGGACCTGGAAGCTACACCTTC.

The V call is TRBV6-1, the J call TRBJ2-3, with TRBD1 matching 10 bases. Trimming cost V 5 bases and J 3 bases; bases outside gene matches: 11. This CDR3 region has 17 residues. CDR1 is MNHNS, CDR2 SASEGT, per germline. The CDR3 DNA reads as TGTGCCAGCAGTCCCCTCTCAGGGACAGGGGTGACAGATACGCAGTATTTT. Protein: CASSPLSGTGVTDTQYF.

This clonotype was seen a handful of times. This chain connects TRBV15 to TRBJ2-3; D not resolved. Germline V gene sequence: CDR1 LNHNV, CDR2 YYDKDF (reference sequence). The CDR3 totals 14 residues. Trimming removed 1 base from V and 1 base from J, with 6 bases in between. As DNA, the CDR3 is TGTGCCACCAGCAGAGCACAGCGCACAGATACGCAGTATTTT. Translation: CATSRAQRTDTQYF.

V gene TRBV27 combines with J gene TRBJ2-5; 9 positions agree with TRBD2. Losses at the gene ends were 4 bases for V and 2 bases for J; bases not matched to a gene: 8. The germline gives CDR1 MNHEY, CDR2 SMNVEV (reference sequence). The CDR3 sequence is 16 residues long. The CDR3 sequence is CASSSRLAAGQETQYF. CDR3 nucleotides: TGTGCCAGCAGTTCCAGACTAGCGGCCGGGCAAGAGACCCAGTACTTC.

The CDR3 DNA is TGTGCCAGCAGCTTGAGGACAGGGCTTCAGCCCCAGCATTTT. It codes for CASSLRTGLQPQHF. The J gene is TRBJ1-5, the V gene TRBV5-6; 8 bases agree with TRBD1. CDR1 is SGHDT, CDR2 YYEEEE, per germline. The J segment lost 6 bases and the V segment lost 1 base, leaving 3 bases of the junction unmatched. The CDR3 sequence is 14 residues long.